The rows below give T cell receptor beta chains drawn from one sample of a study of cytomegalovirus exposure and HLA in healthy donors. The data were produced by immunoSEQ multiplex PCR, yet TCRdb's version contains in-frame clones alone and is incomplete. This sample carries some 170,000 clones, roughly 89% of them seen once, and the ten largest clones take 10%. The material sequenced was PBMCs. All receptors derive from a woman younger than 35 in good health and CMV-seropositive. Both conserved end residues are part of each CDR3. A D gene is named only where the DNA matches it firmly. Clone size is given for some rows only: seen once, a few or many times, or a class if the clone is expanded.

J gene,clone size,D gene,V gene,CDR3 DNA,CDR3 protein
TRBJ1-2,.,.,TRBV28,TGTGCCAGCAGTGGGAGACCGCGGGCATATGGCTACACCTTC,CASSGRPRAYGYTF
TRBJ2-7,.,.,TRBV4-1,TGCGCCAGCAGCCAAGATGCCCAGCTAGGATCCTACGAGCAGTACTTC,CASSQDAQLGSYEQYF
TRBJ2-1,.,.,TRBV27,TGTGCCAGCAGTTTAGTTAAGCGGTTCTTCAATGAGCAGTTCTTC,CASSLVKRFFNEQFF
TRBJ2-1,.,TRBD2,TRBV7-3,TGTGCCAGCAGCTCCCGACTAGCGGGAAAAGACGAGCAGTTCTTC,CASSSRLAGKDEQFF
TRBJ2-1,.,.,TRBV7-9,TGTGCCAGCAGCTTATTGGGAGCGGTCCAGTCCTACAATGAGCAGTTCTTC,CASSLLGAVQSYNEQFF
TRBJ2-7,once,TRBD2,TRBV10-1,TGCGCCAGCAGCCCCATACTAGCGGGCTACGAGCAGTACTTC,CASSPILAGYEQYF
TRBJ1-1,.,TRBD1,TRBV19,TGTGCCAGTTCCCACCTCGACAGGGCAAGATCTACTGAAGCTTTCTTT,CASSHLDRARSTEAFF
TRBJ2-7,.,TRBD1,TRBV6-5,TGTGCCAGCAGATTGGGACAGGCCACCTACGAGCAGTACTTC,CASRLGQATYEQYF
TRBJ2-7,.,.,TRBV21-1,TGTGCCAGCGCGGGGGGCCCGTTCTACGAGCAGTACTTC,CASAGGPFYEQYF
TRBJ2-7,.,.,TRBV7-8,TGTGCCAGCAGCCCGGAAGGTGCGGCTACCTACGAGCAGTACTTC,CASSPEGAATYEQYF
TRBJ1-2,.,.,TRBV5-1,TGCGCCAGCAGCCGGGACATCGTGTCTGGCTACACCTTC,CASSRDIVSGYTF
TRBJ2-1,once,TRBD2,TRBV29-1,TGCAGCGTTGGGGCGGGAGGACCGTACAATGAGCAGTTCTTC,CSVGAGGPYNEQFF
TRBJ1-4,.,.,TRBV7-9,TGTGCCAGCACCTCTGGAGGGGCGGGAGAAAAACTGTTTTTT,CASTSGGAGEKLFF
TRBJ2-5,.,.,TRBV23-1,TGCGCCAGCAGTCGTCCCAGACAAGAGACCCAGTACTTC,CASSRPRQETQYF
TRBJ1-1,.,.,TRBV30,TGTGCCTGGAGTGGTAAGGGAGGGGACACTGAAGCTTTCTTT,CAWSGKGGDTEAFF
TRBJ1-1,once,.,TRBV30,TGTGCCTGGTCGGACACTGAAGCTTTCTTT,CAWSDTEAFF
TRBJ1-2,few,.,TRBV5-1,TGCGCCAGCAGCCTTGGACAGCCAGCTAACTATGGCTACACCTTC,CASSLGQPANYGYTF
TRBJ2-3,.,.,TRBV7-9,TGTGCAAGCGACAGTTCCACTTTCACAGATACGCAGTATTTT,CASDSSTFTDTQYF
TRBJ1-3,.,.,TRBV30,TGTGCCTGGAGAGAGGCCTTACTAGGAAACACCATATATTTT,CAWREALLGNTIYF
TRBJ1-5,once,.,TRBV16,TGTGCCAGCAGCCAGTGGGACTTTAGCAATCAGCCCCAGCATTTT,CASSQWDFSNQPQHF
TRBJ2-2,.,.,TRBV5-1,TGCGCCAGCAAACCAGGGGCAACGAACACCGGGGAGCTGTTTTTT,CASKPGATNTGELFF
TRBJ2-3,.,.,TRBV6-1,TGTGCCAGCAGTGGAGGAGGGGGCATGGATACGCAGTATTTT,CASSGGGGMDTQYF
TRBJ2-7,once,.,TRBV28,TGTGCCAGCAGTTTGCCAGGGTTTGAGCAGTACTTC,CASSLPGFEQYF
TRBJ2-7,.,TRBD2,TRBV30,TGTGCCTGGAGTCTTAGCGGGGTATTATACGAGCAGTACTTC,CAWSLSGVLYEQYF
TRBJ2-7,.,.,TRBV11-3,TGTGCCAGCAGCTTCGGAGGAAGCCCCTACGAGCAGTACTTC,CASSFGGSPYEQYF
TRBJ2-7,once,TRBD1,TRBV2,TGTGCCAGCACCGGGGACAGGGGCGACTACGAGCAGTACTTC,CASTGDRGDYEQYF
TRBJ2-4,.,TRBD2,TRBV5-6,TGTGCCAGCAGCCCTGGGACTAGCGGGTTCTTC,CASSPGTSGFF
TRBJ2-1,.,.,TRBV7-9,TGTGCCAGCAGCTCCTCCGGGAGCTACAATGAGCAGTTCTTC,CASSSSGSYNEQFF
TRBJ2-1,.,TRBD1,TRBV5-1,TGCGCCAGCAGCTTGGAGGGACAGGGGAACCATGAGCAGTTCTTC,CASSLEGQGNHEQFF
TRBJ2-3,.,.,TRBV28,TGTGCCAGCAGTTTAGGTCTAGCGTCCTCAGCCATAGATACGCAGTATTTT,CASSLGLASSAIDTQYF